The 20 T cell receptor beta chains below all came from one sample that was sequenced in a study of blood T cell repertoires in COVID-19. Profiled with immunoSEQ multiplex PCR; TCRdb holds only in-frame clones, not every one. The profile covers 100,000 to 150,000 clones, with 65% to 90% appearing a single time and less than 8.5% taken by the ten largest. The sample comprised peripheral blood. The source of these receptors is an elderly man with active or convalescent COVID-19.

The V call is TRBV4-2, the J call TRBJ2-1; 12 bases align to TRBD2. The germline CDR1 and CDR2 sequences are LGHNA and YNFKEQ. The CDR3 extends over 15 amino acids. Trimming took 3 bases from V and 8 from J; bases not matched to a gene: 5. CDR3: CASSQTSGGSYEQFF. The DNA of the CDR3 is TGTGCCAGCAGCCAGACTAGCGGGGGATCCTATGAGCAGTTCTTC.

J is TRBJ1-1 and V is TRBV7-9; TRBD1 aligns across 7 bases. Germline CDR1 and CDR2: SEHNR and FQNEAQ (reference sequence). Losses at the gene ends were 0 bases for V and 4 bases for J; bases not matched to a gene: 5. CDR3 length: 15 residues. The DNA for the CDR3 is TGTGCCAGCAGCTTAGCTCGGGCAGGGGGCACTGAAGCTTTCTTT. Protein: CASSLARAGGTEAFF. Combining the CDR3 with reference TRBV7-9 and TRBJ1-1 gives the whole variable domain DTGVSQNPRHKITKRGQNVTFRCDPISEHNRLYWYRQTLGQGPEFLTYFQNEAQLEKSRLLSDRFSAERPKGSFSTLEIQRTEQGDSAMYLCASSLARAGGTEAFFGQGTRLTVV.

The genes are TRBV5-4 and TRBJ1-5; TRBD1 matches 12 bases. This CDR3 has 16 amino acids. The V gene end was trimmed by 4 bases and the J gene end by 3 bases; junction bases not matched to a gene: 5. Germline loops: CDR1 SGHNT, CDR2 YYREEE (reference sequence). CDR3 sequence (DNA): TGTGCCAGCAGCCCAGGGACAGGGGGCAACAATCAGCCCCAGCATTTT. It codes for CASSPGTGGNNQPQHF. The full variable domain, rest sourced from reference TRBV5-4 and TRBJ1-5, is ETGVTQSPTHLIKTRGQQVTLRCSSQSGHNTVSWYQQALGQGPQFIFQYYREEENGRGNFPPRFSGLQFPNYSSELNVNALELDDSALYLCASSPGTGGNNQPQHFGDGTRLSIL.

As regards this clone: Other DNA sequences in the sample encode the same CDR3. This chain uses TRBV6-2 or TRBV6-3 with TRBJ1-4; TRBD1 matches at 11 bases. The CDR3 contains 15 residues. Unmatched junction bases numbered 9, after V lost 5 bases and J lost 10 bases. Germline loops: CDR1 MNHEY, CDR2 SVGEGT. This CDR3 reads CASSTTGTGGRKLFF. As DNA, the CDR3 is TGTGCCAGCAGTACAACCGGGACAGGGGGAAGAAAACTGTTTTTT.

This clone has only a few counts. The chain recombines TRBV4-2 with TRBJ1-1, with D possibly being TRBD1 (5 bases). From germline, CDR1 is LGHNA and CDR2 YNFKEQ. Trimming removed 0 bases from V and 11 bases from J, with 16 bases in between. This CDR3 has 14 residues. The CDR3 bases are TGTGCCAGCAGCCAAGATTTGGAGGGGAGGAGGGCTTTCTTT. It encodes CASSQDLEGRRAFF.

This clone occurred many times. The gene calls are TRBV18 and TRBJ1-5; D gene unclear. The germline CDR1 and CDR2 sequences are KGHSH and LQKENI. The CDR3 consists of 14 residues. V shed 6 bases and J shed 2 bases, with 11 bases lying between them. The CDR3 reads CASSGKVGNQPQHF. CDR3 sequence (DNA): TGTGCCAGCTCCGGGAAAGTCGGCAATCAGCCCCAGCATTTT.

V usage is TRBV6-6 and J usage is TRBJ2-1; D not certain. Germline V gene lookup returns CDR1 MNHNY and CDR2 SVGAGI (reference sequence). Trimming shortened V by 2 bases and J by 4 bases, and 6 bases separated the two germline ends. The CDR3 loop spans 13 amino acids. In DNA, the CDR3 is TGTGCCAGCAGTTACACCCAGTACAATGAGCAGTTCTTC. Translating it yields CASSYTQYNEQFF.

The rearrangement joins TRBV19 to TRBJ1-4; 8 positions agree with TRBD1. J lost 8 bases, V lost 4 bases, and 9 bases had no gene match. The germline CDR1 and CDR2 sequences are LNHDA and SQIVND (reference sequence). The CDR3 length is 15 residues. CDR3 loop: CASSSLGQVREKLFF. The CDR3 nucleotides are TGTGCCAGTAGTAGTTTGGGACAGGTGAGAGAAAAACTGTTTTTT.

The chain employs TRBV5-5 and TRBJ1-1, with D perhaps TRBD1 (6 bases). This CDR3 region has 13 residues. The V end was cut by 0 bases, the J end by 8 bases, with 11 bases between. Germline CDR1 is SGHKS and CDR2 is YYEKEE (reference sequence). CDR3 sequence: CASSLGRGQEAFF. For the CDR3, the DNA is TGTGCCAGCAGCTTGGGAAGAGGACAGGAAGCTTTCTTT.

The V call is TRBV9, the J call TRBJ1-5; tentatively, D is TRBD1 (6 bases). The CDR3 extends over 14 amino acids. Germline lookup yields CDR1 SGDLS and CDR2 YYNGEE. V dropped 4 bases and J dropped 4 bases, with 12 bases sitting between them. In nucleotides, the CDR3 is TGTGCCAGCAGCAAAGGGGGTGGAAATCAGCCCCAGCATTTT. Translation gives CASSKGGGNQPQHF.

There are a few counts of this clone. The chain recombines TRBV7-6 with TRBJ2-2, with a tentative D call TRBD2 (6 bases). The CDR3 extends over 16 amino acids. Germline assignment: CDR1 SGHVS and CDR2 FNYEAQ. Trimming pared 1 base from V and 3 bases from J, leaving 12 bases between. This CDR3 is CASSLGSREYTGELFF. The CDR3 nucleotides read TGTGCCAGCAGCTTAGGGTCACGGGAGTACACCGGGGAGCTGTTTTTT.

The V call is TRBV11-2, the J call TRBJ2-1; perhaps TRBD1 as D (6 bases). The CDR3 sequence is 13 residues long. With 5 bases removed from V and 6 bases from J, the gap between germline ends came to 11 bases. Germline V CDR1 and CDR2: SGHAT, FQNNGV. The CDR3 reads CASSPGVANEQFF. The CDR3 bases are TGTGCCAGCAGCCCAGGGGTAGCCAATGAGCAGTTCTTC.

V and J are TRBV5-4 and TRBJ2-2; possible D gene TRBD2, 5 bases. V was cut by 2 bases and J by 2 bases, with 10 bases left in between. CDR3 length: 15 amino acids. The germline V gene has CDR1 SGHNT and CDR2 YYREEE (reference sequence). CDR3 amino acids: CASSFGGRNTGELFF. CDR3 bases: TGTGCCAGCAGCTTCGGCGGGCGCAACACCGGGGAGCTGTTTTTT.

This chain connects TRBV10-2 to TRBJ2-5; 13 nucleotides agree with TRBD2. The V and J ends lost 6 bases and 6 bases, in that order; junction bases with no gene match: 4. This CDR3 is built from 14 residues. Looked up from germline, CDR1 is WSHSY and CDR2 is SAAADI. The CDR3 region is CASRGLAGVKTQYF. The CDR3 coding sequence is TGCGCCAGCAGAGGACTAGCGGGGGTAAAGACCCAGTACTTC.

This clone occurred once. This chain connects TRBV7-3 to TRBJ2-1; TRBD1 is a possible D gene (6 bases). The V end lost 5 bases, the J end lost 7 bases, and 12 bases lay between the germline ends. This CDR3 is 13 amino acids long. Germline CDR1 and CDR2: SGHTA and FQGTGA. Written as DNA, the CDR3 is TGTGCCAGCAGCATGTCTCAGGGGAATGAGCAGTTCTTC. Residues: CASSMSQGNEQFF.

CDR3 sequence reads: CASSQDRPTGGNTEAFF. The CDR3, as DNA: TGCGCCAGCAGCCAAGATCGCCCAACAGGGGGCAACACTGAAGCTTTCTTT. The gene calls are TRBV4-3 and TRBJ1-1; 9 nucleotides align to TRBD1. With 0 bases clipped from V and 2 bases from J, the junction kept 7 bases outside the gene matches. Germline-derived CDR1 and CDR2 are LGHNA and YSLEER. This CDR3 has 17 residues.

The gene calls are TRBV29-1 and TRBJ1-2, with 9 nucleotides matching TRBD1. The CDR3 spans 14 residues. J lost 7 bases, V lost 4 bases, and 10 bases had no gene match. Germline CDR1 is SQVTM and CDR2 is ANQGSEA. In DNA, the CDR3 is TGCAGCGTTGGGGCACCGGGACAGGGCGTTGGCTACACCTTC. This gives the protein CSVGAPGQGVGYTF.

The V gene is TRBV2, the J gene TRBJ2-2; TRBD1 is a possible D gene (5 bases). Germline V lookup: CDR1 SNHLY, CDR2 FYNNEI. Trimming left V 3 bases short and J 5 bases short, with 7 bases between. The CDR3 has 13 amino acids. CDR3 coding DNA: TGTGCCAGCAGTGAGGGGCTAACCGGGGAGCTGTTTTTT. Its protein product is CASSEGLTGELFF.

The rearrangement uses TRBV5-4 and TRBJ2-2; D uncertain. V was pared by 1 base and J by 8 bases, with 12 bases between. The germline V gene has CDR1 SGHNT and CDR2 YYREEE (reference sequence). This CDR3 is 14 amino acids long. DNA for the CDR3: TGTGCCAGCAGCTTGTTCCTTGTTCAGGGGGAGCTGTTTTTT. Translation gives CASSLFLVQGELFF.

Comment on this clone: The sample carries other DNA sequences with the same CDR3. The chain combines TRBV5-1 with TRBJ1-3, with 9 bases identical to TRBD1. The CDR3 extends over 14 amino acids. The V and J ends lost 4 bases and 4 bases, in that order; junction bases with no gene match: 3. Germline V gene lookup returns CDR1 SGHRS and CDR2 YFSETQ. The CDR3 region has the DNA TGCGCCAGCAGCGCGGGACAGGGAGGAAACACCATATATTTT. It is translated as CASSAGQGGNTIYF.